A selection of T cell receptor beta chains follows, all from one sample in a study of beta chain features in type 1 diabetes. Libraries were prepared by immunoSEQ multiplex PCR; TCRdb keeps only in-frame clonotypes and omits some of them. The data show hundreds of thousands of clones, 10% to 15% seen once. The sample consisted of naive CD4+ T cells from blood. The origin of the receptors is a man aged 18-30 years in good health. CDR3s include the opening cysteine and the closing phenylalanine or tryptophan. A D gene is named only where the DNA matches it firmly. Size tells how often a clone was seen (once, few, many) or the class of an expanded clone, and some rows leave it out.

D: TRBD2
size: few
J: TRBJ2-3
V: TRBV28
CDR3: CASSRGGSTDTQYF
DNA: TGTGCCAGCAGCCGCGGGGGAAGCACAGATACGCAGTATTTT

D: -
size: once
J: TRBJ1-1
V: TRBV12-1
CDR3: CASSPYRENTEAFF
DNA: TGTGCCAGCAGCCCATACAGGGAGAACACTGAAGCTTTCTTT

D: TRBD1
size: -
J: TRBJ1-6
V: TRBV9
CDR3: CASSADRERGSPLHF
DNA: TGTGCCAGCAGCGCAGACAGGGAGAGGGGTTCACCCCTCCACTTT

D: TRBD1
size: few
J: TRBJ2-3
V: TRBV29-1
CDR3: CSVPGQSTDTQYF
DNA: TGCAGCGTTCCGGGACAGAGCACAGATACGCAGTATTTT

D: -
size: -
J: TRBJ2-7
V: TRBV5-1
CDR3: CASSLDVTLEQYF
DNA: TGCGCCAGCAGCTTGGATGTCACCCTCGAGCAGTACTTC

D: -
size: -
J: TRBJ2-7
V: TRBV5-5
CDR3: CASSRAGEQYF
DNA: TGTGCCAGCAGCCGAGCGGGTGAGCAGTACTTC

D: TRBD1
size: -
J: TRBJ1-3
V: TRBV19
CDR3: CASRNWDRTTGNTIYF
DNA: TGTGCCAGTAGGAACTGGGACAGGACGACTGGAAACACCATATATTTT

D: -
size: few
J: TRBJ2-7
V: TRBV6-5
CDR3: CASSYPGSYEQYF
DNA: TGTGCCAGCAGTTACCCAGGATCCTACGAGCAGTACTTC

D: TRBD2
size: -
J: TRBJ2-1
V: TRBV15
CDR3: CATSRLAGGVNNEQFF
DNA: TGTGCCACCAGCAGACTAGCGGGAGGAGTAAACAATGAGCAGTTCTTC

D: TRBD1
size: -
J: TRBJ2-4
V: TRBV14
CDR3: CASSPRDRGHSTKNIQYF
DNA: TGTGCCAGCAGCCCACGGGACAGGGGGCACTCGACCAAAAACATTCAGTACTTC

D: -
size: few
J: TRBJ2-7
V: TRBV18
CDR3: CASSPRSQGYEQYF
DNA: TGTGCCAGCTCACCACGGTCCCAGGGCTACGAGCAGTACTTC

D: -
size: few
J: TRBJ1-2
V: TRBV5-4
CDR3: CASSPGQKNGYTF
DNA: TGTGCCAGCAGCCCCGGACAGAAGAATGGCTACACCTTC

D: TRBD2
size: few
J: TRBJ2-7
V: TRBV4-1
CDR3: CASSQDFLAGTYEQYF
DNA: TGCGCCAGCAGCCAAGATTTTCTAGCGGGAACCTACGAGCAGTACTTC

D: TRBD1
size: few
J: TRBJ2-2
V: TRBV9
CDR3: CASSPRTGGDTGELFF
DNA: TGTGCCAGCAGCCCGCGGACAGGGGGAGACACCGGGGAGCTGTTTTTT

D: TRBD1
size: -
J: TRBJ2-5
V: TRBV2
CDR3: CASSKDRALETQYF
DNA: TGTGCCAGCAGCAAGGACAGGGCTTTGGAGACCCAGTACTTC

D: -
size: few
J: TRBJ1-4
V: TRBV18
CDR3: CASSPRSGREKLFF
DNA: TGTGCCAGCTCACCCCGTTCGGGGAGAGAAAAACTGTTTTTT

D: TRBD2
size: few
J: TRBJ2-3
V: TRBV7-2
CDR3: CASSLASGRITDTQYF
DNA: TGTGCCAGCAGCTTAGCCAGCGGGAGAATCACAGATACGCAGTATTTT

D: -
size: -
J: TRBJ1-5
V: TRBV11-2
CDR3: CASSPGLQPQHF
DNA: TGTGCCAGCAGCCCGGGACTTCAGCCCCAGCATTTT

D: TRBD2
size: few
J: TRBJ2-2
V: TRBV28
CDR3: CASSSPSGNTNTGELFF
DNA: TGTGCCAGCAGTTCGCCTAGCGGGAACACGAACACCGGGGAGCTGTTTTTT

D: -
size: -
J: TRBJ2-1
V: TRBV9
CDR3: CASSVGAAHNEQFF
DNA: TGTGCCAGCAGCGTAGGTGCGGCTCACAATGAGCAGTTCTTC

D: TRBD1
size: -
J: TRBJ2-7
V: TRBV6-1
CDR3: CASRRGPDEQYF
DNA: TGTGCCAGCAGGAGGGGGCCGGACGAGCAGTACTTC

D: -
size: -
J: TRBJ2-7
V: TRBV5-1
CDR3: CASSLGQRYEQYF
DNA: TGCGCCAGCAGCTTGGGGCAGCGCTACGAGCAGTACTTC

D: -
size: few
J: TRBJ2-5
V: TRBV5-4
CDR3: CASSLPGVQETQYF
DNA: TGTGCCAGCAGCTTGCCGGGAGTTCAAGAGACCCAGTACTTC

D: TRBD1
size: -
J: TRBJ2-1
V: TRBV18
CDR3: CASSPQNRGSYNEQFF
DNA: TGTGCCAGCTCACCGCAAAACAGGGGATCCTACAATGAGCAGTTCTTC

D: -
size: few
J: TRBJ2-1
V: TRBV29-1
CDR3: CSVDRPGLYNEQFF
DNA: TGCAGCGTTGATAGACCAGGTCTCTACAATGAGCAGTTCTTC

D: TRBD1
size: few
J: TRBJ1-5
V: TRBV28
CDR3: CASSSQGRNQPQHF
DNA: TGTGCCAGCAGTTCACAGGGGAGGAATCAGCCCCAGCATTTT

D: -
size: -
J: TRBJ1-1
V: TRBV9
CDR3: CASSVGGPDTEAFF
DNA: TGTGCCAGCAGCGTAGGAGGTCCCGACACTGAAGCTTTCTTT

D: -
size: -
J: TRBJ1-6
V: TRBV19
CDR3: CASSNQGSSPLHF
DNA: TGTGCCAGTAGTAATCAGGGGAGTTCACCCCTCCACTTT

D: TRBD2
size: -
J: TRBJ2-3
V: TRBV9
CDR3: CASSVGTGRAVDTQYF
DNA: TGTGCCAGCAGCGTAGGTACCGGGAGGGCCGTAGATACGCAGTATTTT

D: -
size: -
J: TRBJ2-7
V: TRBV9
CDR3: CASSVEGAPLYEQYF
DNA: TGTGCCAGCAGCGTAGAAGGGGCGCCCCTCTACGAGCAGTACTTC

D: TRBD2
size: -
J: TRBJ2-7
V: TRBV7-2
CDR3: CASSFLLATYEQYF
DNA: TGTGCCAGCAGTTTTTTACTAGCGACCTACGAGCAGTACTTC

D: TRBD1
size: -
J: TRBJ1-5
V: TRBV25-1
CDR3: CASSNQGAGPQHF
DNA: TGTGCCAGCAGTAATCAGGGGGCCGGGCCCCAGCATTTT

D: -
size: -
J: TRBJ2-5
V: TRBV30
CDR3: CAWSWGPQETQYF
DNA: TGTGCCTGGAGCTGGGGGCCCCAAGAGACCCAGTACTTC

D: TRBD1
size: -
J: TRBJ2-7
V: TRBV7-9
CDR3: CASSLGETGRGEQYF
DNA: TGTGCCAGCAGCTTAGGAGAGACAGGGCGAGGCGAGCAGTACTTC

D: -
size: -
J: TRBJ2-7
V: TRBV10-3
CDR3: CAISDSRASYEQYF
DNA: TGTGCCATCAGTGATTCCAGGGCCTCCTACGAGCAGTACTTC

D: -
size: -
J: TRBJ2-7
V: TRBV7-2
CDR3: CASSLKFRSYEQYF
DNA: TGTGCCAGCAGCTTAAAGTTCCGCAGCTACGAGCAGTACTTC

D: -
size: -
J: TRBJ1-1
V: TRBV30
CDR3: CAWATVSRSEAFF
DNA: TGTGCCTGGGCTACTGTGTCCCGTAGTGAAGCTTTCTTT

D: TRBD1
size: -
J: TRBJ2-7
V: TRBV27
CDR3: CASGRQGPNSYEQYF
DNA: TGTGCCAGCGGGAGACAGGGGCCCAACTCCTACGAGCAGTACTTC

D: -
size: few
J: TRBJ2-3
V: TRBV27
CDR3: CASSLVQGDTQYF
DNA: TGTGCCAGCAGTTTAGTCCAGGGAGATACGCAGTATTTT

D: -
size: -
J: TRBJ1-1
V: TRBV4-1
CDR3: CASSRFGPLDTEAFF
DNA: TGCGCCAGCAGCCGTTTTGGGCCTTTGGACACTGAAGCTTTCTTT